A selection of T cell receptor beta chains follows, all from one sample in a study of T cell repertoires in cytomegalovirus infection. These TCRs' antigens remain unknown. TCRdb reprocessed the reads with MiXCR, giving one entry per CDR3 protein. The sample has about 900,000 distinct CDR3 sequences; roughly 30% are singletons. Sample: cultured CD8+ T cells from PBMCs, taken from culture after CMV antigen stimulation. These receptors originate from a human donor in good health (CMV status not recorded). Some clones in this sample may be carry-over from other donors' samples. Each CDR3 is given with its conserved first and last residue. D genes are given only for firm matches. Clone size is stated in some rows and not others, as once, few, many or a class when expanded.

J	V	length	size	D	CDR3	DNA
TRBJ1-2	TRBV6-1	15	.	.	CASSEAGRGNYGYTF	TGTGCCAGCAGTGAAGCGGGCAGGGGTAACTATGGCTACACCTTC
TRBJ1-1	TRBV6-5	16	few	.	CASSESHGGQNTEAFF	TGTGCCAGCAGCGAATCCCATGGGGGCCAGAACACTGAAGCTTTCTTT
TRBJ2-2	TRBV7-6	13	many	.	CASSLRVAGELFF	TGTGCCAGCAGCTTAAGGGTGGCCGGGGAGCTGTTTTTT
TRBJ2-2	TRBV7-6	15	.	.	CASSLIGPSPGELFF	TGTGCCAGCAGCTTAATAGGGCCAAGCCCCGGGGAGCTGTTTTTT
TRBJ2-1	TRBV6-2/TRBV6-3	13	few	.	CASSPIRDNEQFF	TGTGCCAGCAGCCCCATACGTGACAATGAGCAGTTCTTC
TRBJ2-3	TRBV7-3	13	.	.	CASSLGGENTQYF	TGTGCCAGCAGCTTAGGAGGGGAGAATACGCAGTATTTT
TRBJ2-3	TRBV7-2	16	many	.	CASSLGARASTDTQYF	TGTGCCAGCAGCTTAGGGGCCAGAGCTAGCACAGATACGCAGTATTTT
TRBJ2-3	TRBV15	17	.	.	CATSEFPRTGLTDTQYF	TGTGCCACCAGCGAATTCCCCCGGACGGGCCTTACAGATACGCAGTATTTT
TRBJ1-5	TRBV5-8	14	few	.	CASSSHASNQPQHF	TGTGCCAGCAGCTCCCACGCGAGCAATCAGCCCCAGCATTTT
TRBJ2-1	TRBV15	15	.	.	CATSRSGEPYNEQFF	TGTGCCACCAGCCGCTCGGGGGAGCCCTACAATGAGCAGTTCTTC
TRBJ2-5	TRBV7-9	16	.	.	CASSPGVQGRQETQYF	TGTGCCAGCAGTCCAGGGGTCCAGGGGCGACAAGAGACCCAGTACTTC
TRBJ2-7	TRBV6-6	13	.	.	CASSYADGWEQYF	TGTGCCAGCAGTTACGCGGACGGCTGGGAGCAGTACTTC
TRBJ2-1	TRBV7-8	15	many	.	CASSLGLTAYNEQFF	TGTGCCAGCAGCTTAGGACTAACAGCCTACAATGAGCAGTTCTTC
TRBJ2-1	TRBV27	14	few	.	CASSLPTVGNEQFF	TGTGCCAGCAGTTTACCGACAGTGGGCAATGAGCAGTTCTTC
TRBJ2-7	TRBV4-1	15	.	TRBD1	CASSHRGQGTYEQYF	TGCGCCAGCAGCCATCGAGGACAGGGAACCTACGAGCAGTACTTC
TRBJ1-5	TRBV6-5	17	.	TRBD1	CASRKGQGRFSNQPQHF	TGTGCCAGCAGAAAGGGACAGGGTCGTTTCAGCAATCAGCCCCAGCATTTT
TRBJ2-1	TRBV7-9	17	.	TRBD2	CASSGAPPGGGYNEQFF	TGTGCCAGCAGCGGGGCACCCCCGGGGGGAGGTTACAATGAGCAGTTCTTC
TRBJ2-5	TRBV6-1	15	.	.	CASSEGKSGWETQYF	TGTGCCAGCAGTGAAGGAAAAAGCGGGTGGGAGACCCAGTACTTC
TRBJ2-7	TRBV4-2	15	.	.	CASSQGQGVSYEQYF	TGTGCCAGCAGCCAGGGTCAGGGTGTCTCCTACGAGCAGTACTTC
TRBJ2-2	TRBV7-3	11	few	.	CASTDRGELFF	TGTGCCAGCACAGACAGGGGGGAGCTGTTTTTT
TRBJ2-1	TRBV19	15	.	.	CASSIVEGAYNEQFF	TGTGCCAGTAGTATAGTCGAGGGTGCCTACAATGAGCAGTTCTTC
TRBJ1-2	TRBV24-1	11	.	TRBD1	CAIDGTGGYTF	TGTGCCATCGATGGGACAGGAGGCTACACCTTC
TRBJ1-2	TRBV28	17	few	.	CASSLPYRGQANYGYTF	TGTGCCAGCAGTTTACCCTACCGAGGCCAAGCTAACTATGGCTACACCTTC
TRBJ1-2	TRBV11-2	14	.	.	CASSLDSPWGGYTF	TGTGCCAGCAGCTTAGACAGCCCCTGGGGGGGCTACACCTTC
TRBJ2-1	TRBV19	14	.	.	CASSMRGSTNEQFF	TGTGCCAGTAGTATGAGGGGCAGCACCAATGAGCAGTTCTTC
TRBJ2-7	TRBV6-5	15	many	.	CASSYSTGSPYEQYF	TGTGCCAGCAGTTACTCGACGGGGTCCCCCTACGAGCAGTACTTC
TRBJ1-5	TRBV7-9	14	few	.	CASSPLGENQPQHF	TGTGCCAGCAGCCCCCTGGGGGAGAATCAGCCCCAGCATTTT
TRBJ2-7	TRBV15	17	once	TRBD1	CATSRDGLGTVGYEQYF	TGTGCCACCAGCAGAGATGGGTTGGGGACAGTAGGATACGAGCAGTACTTC
TRBJ1-2	TRBV7-9	14	few	.	CASSLRQGLDGYTF	TGTGCCAGCAGCTTACGGCAGGGGCTAGATGGCTACACCTTC
TRBJ1-1	TRBV6-2/TRBV6-3	11	.	.	CTSSAGPLAFF	TGTACCAGCAGTGCCGGGCCACTGGCTTTCTTT
TRBJ1-1	TRBV27	13	.	.	CASSQAGTTEAFF	TGTGCCAGCAGCCAGGCAGGGACCACTGAAGCTTTCTTT
TRBJ1-2	TRBV10-3	14	few	.	CAIMTAINNYGYTF	TGTGCCATCATGACAGCGATAAATAACTATGGCTACACCTTC
TRBJ2-3	TRBV6-2/TRBV6-3	9	few	.	CASGPPRIF	TGTGCCAGCGGCCCCCCGAGAATTTTT
TRBJ2-1	TRBV5-4	20	few	.	CASSLRELGDRITPYNEQFF	TGTGCCAGCAGCTTGCGGGAACTAGGCGATCGGATCACCCCCTACAATGAGCAGTTCTTC
TRBJ2-1	TRBV28	15	.	.	CASSLQGPVSNEQFF	TGTGCCAGCAGTCTACAGGGCCCCGTTTCCAATGAGCAGTTCTTC
TRBJ2-1	TRBV7-9	15	.	.	CASSLADGPYNEQFF	TGTGCCAGCAGCTTGGCGGACGGACCCTACAATGAGCAGTTCTTC
TRBJ1-1	TRBV4-1	11	.	.	CASNQGGEAFF	TGCGCCAGCAACCAGGGAGGTGAAGCTTTCTTT
TRBJ1-4	TRBV27	14	few	TRBD1	CASSSGQGWEKLFF	TGTGCCAGCAGTTCGGGACAGGGGTGGGAAAAACTGTTTTTT
TRBJ2-7	TRBV6-1	14	few	.	CASTALTRFYEQYF	TGTGCCAGCACCGCCCTGACACGATTTTACGAGCAGTACTTC
TRBJ2-5	TRBV4-1	16	few	TRBD2	CASSPTSGAHQETQYF	TGCGCCAGCAGCCCAACTAGCGGAGCCCACCAAGAGACCCAGTACTTC
TRBJ1-1	TRBV6-5	16	few	TRBD1	CASSLSQGRGYTEAFF	TGTGCCAGCAGCCTATCACAGGGGAGGGGGTACACTGAAGCTTTCTTT
TRBJ2-5	TRBV6-5	13	few	.	CASTIGAGETQYF	TGTGCCAGCACCATAGGGGCAGGGGAGACCCAGTACTTC
TRBJ1-4	TRBV11-2	12	few	.	CASGEVNEKLFF	TGTGCCAGCGGAGAAGTTAATGAAAAACTGTTTTTT
TRBJ1-1	TRBV5-1	16	once	.	CASSLAPQGMNTEAFF	TGCGCCAGCAGCTTGGCGCCTCAGGGGATGAACACTGAAGCTTTCTTT
TRBJ2-3	TRBV29-1	12	once	.	CSGLLGTDTQYF	TGCAGCGGACTGTTAGGGACAGATACGCAGTATTTT
TRBJ1-1	TRBV7-4	16	.	TRBD1	CASSPGQGERSAEAFF	TGTGCCAGCAGCCCTGGACAGGGGGAAAGGTCTGCTGAAGCTTTCTTT
TRBJ1-1	TRBV7-6	11	.	.	CASSLEVKEDF	TGTGCCAGCAGCTTAGAGGTGAAGGAGGACTTT
TRBJ2-7	TRBV7-6	15	.	.	CASSLSSGLSYEQYF	TGTGCCAGCAGCTTATCGTCGGGGTTGTCTTACGAGCAGTACTTC
TRBJ2-5	TRBV14	19	few	TRBD2	CASSHSRGLALLPGETQYF	TGTGCCAGCAGCCATTCCCGAGGACTAGCGCTACTTCCCGGAGAGACCCAGTACTTC
TRBJ2-1	TRBV11-2	15	.	TRBD1	CASRSGTGAYNEQFF	TGCGCCAGCAGATCCGGGACAGGGGCCTACAATGAGCAGTTCTTC
TRBJ2-5	TRBV12-3/TRBV12-4	15	few	TRBD1	CASTPTGSLGETQYF	TGTGCCAGCACCCCGACAGGGAGTTTGGGAGAGACCCAGTACTTC
TRBJ2-5	TRBV7-6	15	many	.	CASSLDPSSQETQYF	TGTGCCAGCAGCTTAGACCCTAGCAGCCAAGAGACCCAGTACTTC
TRBJ2-7	TRBV12-3/TRBV12-4	15	.	TRBD1	CASSSGSQGAYEQYF	TGTGCCAGCAGTTCCGGGTCACAGGGGGCTTACGAGCAGTACTTC
TRBJ2-2	TRBV7-6	13	many	.	CASSLMGAGELFF	TGTGCCAGCAGCTTAATGGGGGCCGGGGAGCTGTTTTTT